The rows below give T cell receptor beta chains drawn from one sample of a study of CD8 T cells in ankylosing spondylitis. Via MiXCR, TCRdb re-called the 5' RACE reads, giving one row per CDR3 protein. The table lists around 130,000 distinct CDR3 sequences, approximately 10% of them singletons. The sample was blood, either unsorted or a sorted T cell fraction (not recorded which). These TCRs come from a male donor with ankylosing spondylitis or in good health (not recorded which). Each CDR3 is given with its conserved first and last residue. Fields, in order: V gene, D gene, clone size, J gene, CDR3 DNA, CDR3 protein. D genes are given only for firm matches. Not every row has a clone size; where given, it reads once, few, many or a size class.

>TRBV20-1|NA|many|TRBJ2-5
TGCAGTGCTAGCGATTTACTCGGACAAGAAGAGACCCAGTACTTC
CSASDLLGQEETQYF
>TRBV7-9|NA|many|TRBJ2-1
TGTGCCAGCAGCGCGCCCTCCGGCGACAATGAGCAGTTCTTC
CASSAPSGDNEQFF
>TRBV27|NA|few|TRBJ2-2
TGTGCCAGCAGTCCCGGATTGGGCAGGGAGAACACCGGGGAGCTGTTTTTT
CASSPGLGRENTGELFF
>TRBV20-1|NA|many|TRBJ2-1
TGCAGTGCTAGGGGGACTCCCACCTCCTACAATGAGCAGTTCTTC
CSARGTPTSYNEQFF
>TRBV18|NA|NA|TRBJ1-5
TGTGCCAGCTCACCACGGGCAGTGGGCAATCAGCCCCAGCATTTT
CASSPRAVGNQPQHF
>TRBV29-1|NA|few|TRBJ1-4
TGCAGCGTTGAGAAAGGAGAAAAACTGTTTTTT
CSVEKGEKLFF
>TRBV6-4|TRBD2|many|TRBJ2-1
TGTGCCAGCAGCGTAAAAGCGGGAGTATACTACAATGAGCAGTTCTTC
CASSVKAGVYYNEQFF
>TRBV5-5|NA|NA|TRBJ2-3
TGTGCCAGCAGCTTGTCGTTGACTATTGGGACAGATACGCAGTATTTT
CASSLSLTIGTDTQYF
>TRBV12-3/TRBV12-4|TRBD2|NA|TRBJ2-1
TGTGCCAGCAGTTTTTTCGGTGGCGGGAGGGCCCCCCATGAGCAGTTCTTC
CASSFFGGGRAPHEQFF
>TRBV9|NA|few|TRBJ2-2
TGTGCCAGCAGCGTAGAGAGGGGACACAACACCGGGGAGCTGTTTTTT
CASSVERGHNTGELFF
>TRBV28|TRBD2|NA|TRBJ2-1
TGTGCCAGCAGTTCAGGACTAGCGGGTTTTAATGAGCAGTTCTTC
CASSSGLAGFNEQFF
>TRBV5-6|TRBD1|many|TRBJ2-1
TGTGCCAGCCTCCTAACCGGGACAGCCTACAATGAGCAGTTCTTC
CASLLTGTAYNEQFF